This entry features one T cell receptor beta chain sequence. Data came from immunoSEQ multiplex PCR; TCRdb stores just in-frame clones and leaves some out. Among approximately 38,000 clones listed, around 86% were seen once. The data belong to a study of OX40 agonist ivuxolimab in advanced cancers. Study details: Dose-escalation patients had hepatocellular carcinoma, melanoma, renal cell or head and neck cancer.

This clonotype was obtained from an adult with an advanced solid tumor such as melanoma, head and neck, liver or kidney cancer. Sequencing was performed on CD4+ or CD8+ T cells sorted from blood, taken in a trial of the OX40 agonist ivuxolimab.

The CDR3 nucleotides read TGTGCCAGCAGCCAGACAGTAAACACTGAAGCTTTCTTT. It specifies CASSQTVNTEAFF. The genes are TRBV6-4 and TRBJ1-1, with a possible D match to TRBD1 (5 bases). V shed 6 bases and J shed 2 bases, with 10 bases lying between them. The CDR3 extends over 13 amino acids. CDR1 MRHNA and CDR2 SNTAGT come from the germline V gene.